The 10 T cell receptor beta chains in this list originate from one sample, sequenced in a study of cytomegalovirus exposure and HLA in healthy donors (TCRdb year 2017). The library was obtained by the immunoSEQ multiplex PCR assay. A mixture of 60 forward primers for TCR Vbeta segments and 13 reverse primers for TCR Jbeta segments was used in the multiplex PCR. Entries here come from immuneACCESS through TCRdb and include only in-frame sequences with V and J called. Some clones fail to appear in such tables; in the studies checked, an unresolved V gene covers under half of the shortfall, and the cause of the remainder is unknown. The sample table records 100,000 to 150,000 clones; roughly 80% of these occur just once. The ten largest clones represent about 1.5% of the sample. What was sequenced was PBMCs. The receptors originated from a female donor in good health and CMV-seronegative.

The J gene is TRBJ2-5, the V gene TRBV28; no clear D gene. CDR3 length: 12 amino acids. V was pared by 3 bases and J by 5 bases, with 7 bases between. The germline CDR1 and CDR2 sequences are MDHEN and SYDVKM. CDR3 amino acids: CASSFSRETQYF. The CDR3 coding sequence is TGTGCCAGCAGTTTTAGCCGCGAGACCCAGTACTTC. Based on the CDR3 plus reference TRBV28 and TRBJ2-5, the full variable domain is DVKVTQSSRYLVKRTGEKVFLECVQDMDHENMFWYRQDPGLGLRLIYFSYDVKMKEKGDIPEGYSVSREKKERFSLILESASTNQTSMYLCASSFSRETQYFGPGTRLLVL.

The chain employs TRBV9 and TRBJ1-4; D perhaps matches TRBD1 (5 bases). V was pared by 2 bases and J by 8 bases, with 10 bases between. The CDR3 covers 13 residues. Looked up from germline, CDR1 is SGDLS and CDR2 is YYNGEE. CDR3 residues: CASSVGGEEKLFF. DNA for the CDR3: TGTGCCAGCAGCGTGGGAGGGGAGGAAAAACTGTTTTTT.

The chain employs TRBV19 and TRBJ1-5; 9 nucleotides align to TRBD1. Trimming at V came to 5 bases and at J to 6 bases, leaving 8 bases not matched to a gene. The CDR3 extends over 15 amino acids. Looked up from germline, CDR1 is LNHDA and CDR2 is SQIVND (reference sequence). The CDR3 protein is CASSLSTGGGQPQHF. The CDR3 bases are TGTGCCAGTAGTCTTTCGACAGGGGGAGGTCAGCCCCAGCATTTT.

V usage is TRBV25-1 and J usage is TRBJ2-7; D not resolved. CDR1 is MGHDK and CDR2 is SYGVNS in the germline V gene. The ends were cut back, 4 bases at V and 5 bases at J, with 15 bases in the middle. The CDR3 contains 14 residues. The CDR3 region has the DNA TGTGCCAGCAGTGCTCGCGACATTCAGGACGAGCAGTACTTC. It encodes CASSARDIQDEQYF.

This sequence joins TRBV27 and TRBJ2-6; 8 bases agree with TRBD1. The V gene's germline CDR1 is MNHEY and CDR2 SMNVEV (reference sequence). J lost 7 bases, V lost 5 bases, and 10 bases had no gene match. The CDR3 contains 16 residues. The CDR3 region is CASSPSTGVIANVLTF. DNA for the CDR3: TGTGCCAGCAGTCCCTCGACAGGGGTTATAGCCAACGTCCTGACTTTC.

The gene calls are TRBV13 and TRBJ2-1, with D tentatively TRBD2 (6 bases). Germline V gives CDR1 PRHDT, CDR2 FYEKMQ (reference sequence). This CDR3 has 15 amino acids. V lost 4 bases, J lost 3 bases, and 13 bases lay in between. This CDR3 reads CASSSPSGVYNEQFF. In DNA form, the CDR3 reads TGTGCCAGCAGCTCCCCCTCGGGAGTCTACAATGAGCAGTTCTTC.

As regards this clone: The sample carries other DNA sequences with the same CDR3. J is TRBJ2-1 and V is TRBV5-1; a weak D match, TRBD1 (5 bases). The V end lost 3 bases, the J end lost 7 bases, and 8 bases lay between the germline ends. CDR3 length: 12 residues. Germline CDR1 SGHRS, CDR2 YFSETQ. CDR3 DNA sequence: TGCGCCAGCAGCTCCCAGGGTAATGAGCAGTTCTTC. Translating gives CASSSQGNEQFF. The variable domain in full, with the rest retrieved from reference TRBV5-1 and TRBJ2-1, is KAGVTQTPRYLIKTRGQQVTLSCSPISGHRSVSWYQQTPGQGLQFLFEYFSETQRNKGNFPGRFSGRQFSNSRSEMNVSTLELGDSALYLCASSSQGNEQFFGPGTRLTVL.

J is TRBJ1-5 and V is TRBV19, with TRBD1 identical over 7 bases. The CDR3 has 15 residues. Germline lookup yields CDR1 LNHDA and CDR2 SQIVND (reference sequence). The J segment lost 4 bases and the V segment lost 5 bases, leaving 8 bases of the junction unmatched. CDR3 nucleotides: TGTGCCAGTAGTGCCGACAGGGCACCGAATCAGCCCCAGCATTTT. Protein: CASSADRAPNQPQHF.

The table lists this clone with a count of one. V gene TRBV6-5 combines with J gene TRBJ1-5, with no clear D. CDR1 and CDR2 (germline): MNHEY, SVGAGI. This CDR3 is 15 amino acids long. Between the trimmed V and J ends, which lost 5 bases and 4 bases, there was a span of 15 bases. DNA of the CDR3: TGTGCCAGCAGTGACTGGACCGGGAAGAATCAGCCCCAGCATTTT. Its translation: CASSDWTGKNQPQHF.

CDR3 in DNA: TGCAGCGTTGAGGAGGTTAAGCGGGAGGGTTACAATGAGCAGTTCTTC. Encoded protein: CSVEEVKREGYNEQFF. The V gene is TRBV29-1, the J gene TRBJ2-1; TRBD2 aligns across 10 bases. V trimming: 3 bases; J trimming: 4 bases; junction bases outside the gene matches: 9. The V gene's germline CDR1 is SQVTM and CDR2 ANQGSEA. There are 16 residues in the CDR3.